A single sample gave rise to the 27 T cell receptor beta chains below, sequenced in a study of Ad26.COV2.S vaccination and SARS-CoV-2 variants. Described treatment: about 20 received Ad26.COV2.S at low or high dose, single or two shots; a few received placebo; per-sample allocation not given. Sampling was done on day 63 after the first vaccine or placebo injection. The data were produced by immunoSEQ multiplex PCR, yet TCRdb's version contains in-frame clones alone and is incomplete. This table holds some 480,000 clones, around 90% found once. This material consisted of peripheral blood, taken in a trial of Ad26.COV2.S vaccine versus placebo. The receptors shown here come from a person between 18 and 65 years old who received the Ad26.COV2.S COVID-19 vaccine or a placebo.

The V gene is TRBV5-1, the J gene TRBJ2-7; D not certain. V gave up 6 bases and J gave up 0 bases, with 10 bases separating them. Per the germline V gene, CDR1 is SGHRS and CDR2 is YFSETQ. The CDR3 length is 13 residues. CDR3 coding DNA: TGCGCCAGCAACGGTGGTAGCTCCTACGAGCAGTACTTC. As protein: CASNGGSSYEQYF.

The chain employs TRBV7-8 and TRBJ2-7; 13 bases are shared with TRBD2. The CDR3 is 15 amino acids. In germline, CDR1 is SGHVS, CDR2 FQNEAQ. Losses at the gene ends were 7 bases for V and 2 bases for J; bases not matched to a gene: 5. CDR3 nucleotides: TGTGCCAGCACACCCGGGACTAGCGGGGCCTACGAGCAGTACTTC. As protein: CASTPGTSGAYEQYF.

This clone occurred once. The V and J genes are TRBV10-3 and TRBJ2-7; the D is unclear. V was clipped by 2 bases and J by 3 bases, with 8 bases between them. Germline V gives CDR1 ENHRY, CDR2 SYGVKD. The CDR3 length is 13 residues. In nucleotides, the CDR3 is TGTGCCATCAGTGAGGTAAAAAGCTACGAGCAGTACTTC. Its protein product is CAISEVKSYEQYF.

The chain combines TRBV5-1 with TRBJ2-4; the D call may be TRBD1 or TRBD2 (5 bases each). V was pared by 2 bases and J by 7 bases, with 13 bases between. There are 14 residues in the CDR3. Germline values: CDR1 SGHRS, CDR2 YFSETQ. The DNA of the CDR3 is TGCGCCAGCAGCTTCGGGGAAGGGGCCAACATTCAGTACTTC. It codes for CASSFGEGANIQYF.

This clone was found once. The chain couples TRBV9 to TRBJ2-1; tentatively, D is TRBD2 (6 bases). Per germline, CDR1 SGDLS and CDR2 YYNGEE. Between the trimmed V and J ends, which lost 6 bases and 4 bases, there was a span of 11 bases. The CDR3 sequence is 13 residues long. The CDR3 here is CASNPGGYNEQFF. The CDR3 bases are TGTGCCAGCAACCCCGGAGGGTACAATGAGCAGTTCTTC.

The V and J genes are TRBV19 and TRBJ2-7, with a weak D call TRBD1 (5 bases). Trimming left V 4 bases short and J 1 base short, with 11 bases between. This CDR3 contains 14 residues. From germline, CDR1 is LNHDA and CDR2 SQIVND (reference sequence). The CDR3 spells CASSTAGHSYEQYF. As DNA, the CDR3 is TGTGCCAGTAGTACAGCCGGACATTCCTACGAGCAGTACTTC.

The chain carries TRBV19 and TRBJ2-1; TRBD2 matches 8 bases. This CDR3 has 14 amino acids. With 9 bases clipped from V and 0 bases from J, the junction kept 4 bases outside the gene matches. From germline, CDR1 is LNHDA and CDR2 SQIVND (reference sequence). CDR3 amino acids: CASGSGNSYNEQFF. The CDR3 DNA sequence: TGTGCCAGCGGTAGCGGGAACTCCTACAATGAGCAGTTCTTC.

This sequence joins TRBV25-1 and TRBJ2-1, with TRBD2 matching 10 bases. The CDR3 extends over 17 amino acids. CDR1 and CDR2 (germline): MGHDK, SYGVNS. The ends lost 2 bases at V and 0 bases at J; junction bases unmatched: 4. The CDR3 DNA sequence: TGTGCCAGCAGTGAAACTAGCGGGATGAGCTCCTACAATGAGCAGTTCTTC. This encodes CASSETSGMSSYNEQFF.

The gene calls are TRBV19 and TRBJ1-1; D not certain. Trimming took off 5 bases at V and 6 bases at J, with 13 bases between the two ends. Germline V gives CDR1 LNHDA, CDR2 SQIVND (reference sequence). The CDR3 has 13 amino acids. This CDR3 reads CASSRTGSPEAFF. The CDR3 DNA follows: TGTGCCAGTAGTCGGACGGGGAGCCCTGAAGCTTTCTTT.

The V gene is TRBV6-5, the J gene TRBJ2-5; D possibly corresponds to TRBD1 (6 bases). CDR1 is MNHEY and CDR2 is SVGAGI in the germline V gene. Trimming removed 9 bases from V and 0 bases from J, with 17 bases in between. This CDR3 region has 15 residues. CDR3 bases: TGTGCCAGGATGGAGACAGGTGCCTACCAAGAGACCCAGTACTTC. This sequence encodes CARMETGAYQETQYF.

This clone has just one count. DNA for the CDR3: TGTGCCACCGGGATAGCTTTCTCGGGCGAGCAGTACTTC. Protein: CATGIAFSGEQYF. The genes are TRBV28 and TRBJ2-7; possible D gene TRBD2, 5 bases. The germline V gene encodes CDR1 MDHEN and CDR2 SYDVKM. Deletions cut 10 bases from V and 6 bases from J, with 19 bases between. The CDR3 sequence is 13 residues long.

V usage is TRBV19 and J usage is TRBJ2-2, with TRBD2 identical over 11 bases. After removal of 8 bases from V and 4 bases from J, the junction contained 9 bases not matched to a gene. Germline V gene sequence: CDR1 LNHDA, CDR2 SQIVND (reference sequence). The CDR3 has 16 residues. The CDR3 sequence is CASGILAGVTTGELFF. CDR3 nucleotide sequence: TGTGCCAGTGGAATACTAGCGGGAGTTACCACCGGGGAGCTGTTTTTT.

This clone has only one observation. The CDR3 protein is CASSNAGGYGYTF. DNA for the CDR3: TGTGCCAGTAGTAATGCAGGGGGCTATGGCTACACCTTC. The chain recombines TRBV19 with TRBJ1-2; 7 nucleotides align to TRBD1. J was trimmed by 4 bases and V by 4 bases; bases with no gene match: 3. Germline assignment: CDR1 LNHDA and CDR2 SQIVND (reference sequence). CDR3 size: 13 residues.

This chain's CDR3 is CASSFGASSYNEQFF. Written as DNA, the CDR3 is TGTGCCAGCAGCTTCGGGGCCTCCTCCTACAATGAGCAGTTCTTC. This chain uses TRBV5-6 with TRBJ2-1; the D gene could be TRBD1 or TRBD2 (5 bases each). The CDR3 spans 15 residues. Germline loops: CDR1 SGHDT, CDR2 YYEEEE. Trimming pared 2 bases from V and 0 bases from J, leaving 9 bases between. The variable domain in full, with the rest retrieved from reference TRBV5-6 and TRBJ2-1, is DAGVTQSPTHLIKTRGQQVTLRCSPKSGHDTVSWYQQALGQGPQFIFQYYEEEERQRGNFPDRFSGHQFPNYSSELNVNALLLGDSALYLCASSFGASSYNEQFFGPGTRLTVL.

This clone was observed a few times. The V gene is TRBV5-4, the J gene TRBJ1-1; D gene uncertain. The V and J ends lost 3 bases and 7 bases respectively, with 13 bases between them. CDR3 size: 13 residues. Germline V CDR1 and CDR2: SGHNT, YYREEE (reference sequence). The CDR3 here is CASSSRTENEAFF. The CDR3 coding sequence is TGTGCCAGCAGCTCTCGGACGGAGAATGAAGCTTTCTTT.

This chain links TRBV7-9 with TRBJ2-7; 9 bases are shared with TRBD2. Germline V gene data show CDR1 as SEHNR and CDR2 as FQNEAQ (reference sequence). The CDR3 has 15 amino acids. The V and J ends lost 1 base and 3 bases, in that order; junction bases with no gene match: 4. The CDR3 sequence: CASSLDLAGHYEQYF. In DNA, the CDR3 is TGTGCCAGCAGCTTAGATCTAGCGGGGCACTACGAGCAGTACTTC. Variable domain in full (rest from reference TRBV7-9 and TRBJ2-7): DTGVSQNPRHKITKRGQNVTFRCDPISEHNRLYWYRQTLGQGPEFLTYFQNEAQLEKSRLLSDRFSAERPKGSFSTLEIQRTEQGDSAMYLCASSLDLAGHYEQYFGPGTRLTVT.

CDR3 loop: CANPGGQGPPNIQYF. DNA for the CDR3: TGTGCCAACCCCGGGGGACAGGGTCCACCAAACATTCAGTACTTC. The chain is built from TRBV5-5 and TRBJ2-4, with TRBD1 matching 9 bases. The ends lost 9 bases at V and 6 bases at J; junction bases unmatched: 13. CDR1 is SGHKS and CDR2 is YYEKEE in the germline V gene (reference sequence). This CDR3 region has 15 residues.

The rearrangement links TRBV11-2 to TRBJ2-5; weak D call: TRBD1 (5 bases). There are 12 residues in the CDR3. V was trimmed by 5 bases and J by 5 bases, leaving 9 bases between them. Germline V gives CDR1 SGHAT, CDR2 FQNNGV. The CDR3, as DNA: TGTGCCAGCAGCCAGGGTAGGGAGACCCAGTACTTC. It codes for CASSQGRETQYF.

The chain carries TRBV4-2 and TRBJ2-1; maybe TRBD2 (5 bases). Trimming left V 0 bases short and J 8 bases short, with 11 bases between. This CDR3 spans 14 amino acids. The germline gives CDR1 LGHNA, CDR2 YNFKEQ. CDR3 amino acids: CASSQDRGTDEQFF. CDR3 nucleotide sequence: TGTGCCAGCAGCCAAGATCGGGGAACGGATGAGCAGTTCTTC.

V gene TRBV13 combines with J gene TRBJ1-2; D remains ambiguous. With 2 bases removed from V and 8 bases from J, the gap between germline ends came to 9 bases. The germline gives CDR1 PRHDT, CDR2 FYEKMQ (reference sequence). This CDR3 contains 12 residues. The CDR3 nucleotides read TGTGCCAGCAGCTTATTACGGGTCGGCTACACCTTC. Translation gives CASSLLRVGYTF.

This chain joins TRBV24-1 and TRBJ1-5; D remains unclear. The CDR3 length is 14 residues. In germline, CDR1 is KGHDR, CDR2 SFDVKD. V lost 10 bases and J lost 5, with 17 bases in between. The CDR3 nucleotides are TGTGCCACGAGCGGACCGGTGTCCCATCAGCCCCAGCATTTT. This sequence encodes CATSGPVSHQPQHF.

As DNA, the CDR3 is TGTGCCAGCAGCACAATACAGGGGAAGGCTGAAGCTTTCTTT. This translates into CASSTIQGKAEAFF. The V gene is TRBV7-9, the J gene TRBJ1-1; TRBD1 matches 7 bases. The germline V gene has CDR1 SEHNR and CDR2 FQNEAQ (reference sequence). V shed 5 bases, J shed 6 bases, and the junction held 9 bases outside the gene matches. The CDR3 has 14 residues.

The V and J genes are TRBV10-3 and TRBJ1-4; tentatively, D is TRBD1 (6 bases). From germline, CDR1 is ENHRY and CDR2 SYGVKD. The CDR3 covers 15 residues. V was pared by 10 bases and J by 8 bases, with 23 bases between. CDR3 nucleotides: TGTGCCACGTGGCCAGGGACAACCCGACACGAAAAACTGTTTTTT. Its protein is CATWPGTTRHEKLFF.

The chain recombines TRBV7-2 with TRBJ2-3; D not certain. This CDR3 is built from 16 residues. CDR1 is SGHTA, CDR2 FQGNSA, per germline. Trimming pared 5 bases from V and 0 bases from J, leaving 15 bases between. The CDR3 protein is CASSKVGTSSTDTQYF. DNA for the CDR3: TGTGCCAGCAGCAAGGTGGGAACCTCTAGCACAGATACGCAGTATTTT.

The chain has TRBV16 and TRBJ2-7; D is unclear. V was cut by 4 bases and J by 5 bases, with 15 bases left in between. This CDR3 has 14 amino acids. The germline V gene encodes CDR1 KGHSY and CDR2 FQNENV. The CDR3 nucleotides read TGTGCCAGCAGCCCCCCAGAGACCAGGAACGAGCAGTACTTC. This codes for CASSPPETRNEQYF.

This sequence joins TRBV20-1 and TRBJ2-7; D is perhaps TRBD1 or TRBD2 (5 bases each). Per the germline V gene, CDR1 is DFQATT and CDR2 is SNEGSKA (reference sequence). Trimming left V 3 bases short and J 3 bases short, with 18 bases between. The CDR3 is made up of 15 amino acids. The CDR3 sequence is CSASLTGSGGYEQYF. Here the CDR3 DNA reads TGCAGTGCTAGTCTTACCGGGTCTGGGGGCTACGAGCAGTACTTC.

The V and J genes are TRBV27 and TRBJ1-4, with a possible D match to TRBD1 (6 bases). The V end was cut by 2 bases, the J end by 2 bases, with 9 bases between. From germline, CDR1 is MNHEY and CDR2 SMNVEV (reference sequence). The CDR3 sequence is 15 residues long. CDR3 protein: CASSLTGATNEKLFF. The CDR3 DNA is TGTGCCAGCAGTTTAACGGGGGCTACTAATGAAAAACTGTTTTTT.